The 4 T cell receptor beta chains below come from one sample, sequenced in a study of T cells after yellow fever vaccination. Each CDR3 protein is one row after TCRdb ran MiXCR on the 5' RACE reads. Of under 300,000 distinct CDR3 sequences in the sample, 13% were seen once. Material: CD4+ T cells sorted from PBMCs, obtained 45 days after the yellow fever booster vaccination. The receptors were sampled from a man younger than 40 who received the YFV17D yellow fever vaccine.

This clonotype was observed a few times. The V call is TRBV19, the J call TRBJ2-1; D is unresolved. The CDR3 loop spans 12 amino acids. The ends were cut back, 7 bases at V and 10 bases at J, with 14 bases in the middle. The germline V gene encodes CDR1 LNHDA and CDR2 SQIVND (reference sequence). The CDR3 loop is CASTSEVREQFF. The DNA for the CDR3 is TGTGCCAGTACCTCAGAGGTCAGGGAGCAGTTCTTC.

This clonotype came up a few times. The V and J genes are TRBV7-8 and TRBJ2-2, with 8 bases identical to TRBD2. V gave up 2 bases and J gave up 4 bases; unmatched junction bases: 9. The CDR3 has 17 amino acids. CDR1 is SGHVS and CDR2 is FQNEAQ in the germline V gene. CDR3 region: CASSLRLAGRGTGELFF. The CDR3 bases are TGTGCCAGCAGCTTAAGGCTTGCCGGGAGGGGCACCGGGGAGCTGTTTTTT.

In this sample, this clonotype turned up a few times. V usage is TRBV9 and J usage is TRBJ2-1; 8 nucleotides line up with TRBD2. The CDR3 spans 15 residues. The junction had 6 bases not matched to a gene; V was cut back by 0 bases and J by 7 bases. Germline assignment: CDR1 SGDLS and CDR2 YYNGEE. The CDR3 protein is CASSVDGRAWNEQFF. CDR3 sequence (DNA): TGTGCCAGCAGCGTAGACGGGAGGGCCTGGAATGAGCAGTTCTTC.

The chain uses TRBV28 and TRBJ2-1, with a weak D call TRBD2 (5 bases). The CDR3 loop spans 11 amino acids. V shed 11 bases and J shed 15 bases, with 20 bases lying between them. Germline V gives CDR1 MDHEN, CDR2 SYDVKM. CDR3 protein: CAAGPGYYWFF. The CDR3 bases are TGTGCCGCGGGTCCTGGGTACTATTGGTTCTTC.